This TCR beta chain derives from a study of T cells in Graves' hyperthyroidism and ophthalmopathy. Whole-study results and caveats: The majority of expanded thyroid clonotypes above 0.001 also appeared in blood. Using 13 V-J features, a model discriminated ophthalmopathy from stable hyperthyroidism.

The source material, RNA transcripts, was used to amplify TCR beta CDR3 regions. With the HTBI primer set, the TCR CDR3 went through a first round of RT-PCR. Each CDR3 protein gets one entry after TCRdb re-called the multiplex PCR reads with MiXCR. The table records about 530,000 distinct CDR3 sequences, 15% to 20% of them present only once. This clonotype was seen at least ten times. Its cognate antigen is unknown. Among ophthalmopathy patients, the Clinical Activity Score reached at least 3, the NOSPECS grade reached at least 4, and duration remained under 3 months. Thyroid ultrasound and orbital computed tomography, with clinical symptoms and serum thyroxine and TRAb, informed diagnoses. This CDR3 comprises 14 residues. The V end lost 4 bases, the J end lost 2 bases, and 10 bases lay between the germline ends. The germline V gene has CDR1 MDHEN and CDR2 SYDVKM.

The sample consisted of blood. The receptor was isolated from a woman younger than 30 with Graves' ophthalmopathy. This chain uses TRBV28 with TRBJ2-3; D unclear. In DNA, the CDR3 is TGTGCCAGCAGTTCCCCGGTCCCCACAGATACGCAGTATTTT. Its protein product is CASSSPVPTDTQYF.